Shown below are 29 T cell receptor beta chains from a single sample sequenced in a study of shared clonotypes between healthy human individuals. The naive CD8 subset, CD45RO-negative cells positively selected for CCR7, excluded terminally differentiated effector memory CD45RA+ cells. Libraries were prepared by immunoSEQ multiplex PCR; TCRdb keeps only in-frame clonotypes and omits some of them. The top ten hold 0.095% to 0.12% of the sample, which has about 590,000 clones, roughly 96% seen once. Material for sequencing was naive CD8+ T cells sorted from blood. The source of these receptors is a woman under 40 in good health.

The J gene is TRBJ1-2, the V gene TRBV4-2; D possibly corresponds to TRBD1 (5 bases). Germline loops: CDR1 LGHNA, CDR2 YNFKEQ. The CDR3 is 12 amino acids. Trimming shortened V by 3 bases and J by 8 bases, and 10 bases separated the two germline ends. The DNA of the CDR3 is TGTGCCAGCAGCCAGGGGGAGGGAGGCTACACCTTC. Amino acid sequence: CASSQGEGGYTF.

V usage is TRBV23-1 and J usage is TRBJ2-6, with 8 bases that match TRBD1. TRBV23-1 carries the ORF label, with uncertain function. The CDR3 length is 19 residues. The J segment lost 0 bases and the V segment lost 8 bases, leaving 15 bases of the junction unmatched. The CDR3 DNA is TGCGCCAGCGGGGAGGACAGGGATGGGCTGAACTCTGGGGCCAACGTCCTGACTTTC. This gives the protein CASGEDRDGLNSGANVLTF.

V usage is TRBV6-5 and J usage is TRBJ2-6; D uncertain. The CDR3 is 15 amino acids. Germline V gives CDR1 MNHEY, CDR2 SVGAGI. V was clipped by 0 bases and J by 4 bases, with 7 bases between them. The CDR3: CASSYSTVGANVLTF. For the CDR3, the DNA is TGTGCCAGCAGTTACTCGACTGTAGGGGCCAACGTCCTGACTTTC.

This chain joins TRBV5-4 and TRBJ1-2; no firm D call. The germline gives CDR1 SGHNT, CDR2 YYREEE (reference sequence). The CDR3 extends over 15 amino acids. V was shortened by 4 bases and J by 4 bases, with 17 bases between the two germline ends. CDR3 nucleotides: TGTGCCAGCAGCCAACGTTCCGGAGCGAGCTATGGCTACACCTTC. Translating it yields CASSQRSGASYGYTF.

The V gene is TRBV5-6, the J gene TRBJ1-4, with D perhaps TRBD1 (5 bases). Looked up from germline, CDR1 is SGHDT and CDR2 is YYEEEE. The CDR3 is 14 amino acids. V shed 0 bases and J shed 8 bases, with 11 bases lying between them. The CDR3 region has the DNA TGTGCCAGCAGCTTGGGAGGGGAGGAGGAAAAACTGTTTTTT. This sequence encodes CASSLGGEEEKLFF.

The chain employs TRBV27 and TRBJ2-1; 7 nucleotides align to TRBD2. The CDR3 extends over 16 amino acids. V trimming: 5 bases; J trimming: 4 bases; junction bases outside the gene matches: 11. The germline V gene has CDR1 MNHEY and CDR2 SMNVEV (reference sequence). CDR3 DNA sequence: TGTGCCAGCAGTCCCCCGGGCGGGAGAGGATACAATGAGCAGTTCTTC. Translating gives CASSPPGGRGYNEQFF.

The chain uses TRBV28 and TRBJ1-3, with D hard to call. The CDR3 sequence is 15 residues long. The germline gives CDR1 MDHEN, CDR2 SYDVKM. V dropped 2 bases and J dropped 2 bases, with 10 bases sitting between them. In DNA, the CDR3 is TGTGCCAGCAGTTTAACGGGAAATCCTGGAAACACCATATATTTT. Translated, it gives CASSLTGNPGNTIYF.

The rearrangement joins TRBV4-2 to TRBJ2-3, with TRBD1 identical over 7 bases. The junction had 11 bases not matched to a gene; V was cut back by 0 bases and J by 8 bases. The CDR3 sequence is 16 residues long. Germline V gene lookup returns CDR1 LGHNA and CDR2 YNFKEQ. Written as DNA, the CDR3 is TGTGCCAGCAGCCAAGATCTTTCACAGGGGCAGGGTACGCAGTATTTT. This encodes CASSQDLSQGQGTQYF.

This clone showed up just a few times. This chain joins TRBV5-6 and TRBJ1-1; TRBD1 might be the D (5 bases). Germline CDR1 is SGHDT and CDR2 is YYEEEE. V gave up 4 bases and J gave up 1 base, with 17 bases separating them. The CDR3 spans 16 residues. CDR3 bases: TGTGCCAGCAGCCCTGGGGCGGCGGGGCGGAACACTGAAGCTTTCTTT. Protein sequence: CASSPGAAGRNTEAFF.

The CDR3 sequence: CASSLDKEWATGELFF. The CDR3 DNA is TGTGCCAGCAGTTTAGATAAGGAGTGGGCCACCGGGGAGCTGTTTTTT. The genes are TRBV28 and TRBJ2-2, with D hard to call. Deletions cut 2 bases from V and 4 bases from J, with 14 bases between. The CDR3 is 16 amino acids. Germline CDR1 MDHEN, CDR2 SYDVKM.

The rearrangement uses TRBV11-1 and TRBJ2-1, with 8 nucleotides matching TRBD2. J was trimmed by 7 bases and V by 5 bases; bases with no gene match: 10. The CDR3 covers 15 residues. Germline V gene lookup returns CDR1 SGHAT and CDR2 FQDESV (reference sequence). CDR3 nucleotides: TGTGCCAGCAGCCCGGGACTAGAGGTGCGGAATGAGCAGTTCTTC. It encodes CASSPGLEVRNEQFF.

CDR3 residues: CASSPTSSYEQYF. In DNA, the CDR3 is TGTGCCAGCAGCCCAACTAGCTCCTACGAGCAGTACTTC. V is TRBV7-6 and J is TRBJ2-5; D may be TRBD2 (5 bases). The DNA end is more similar to TRBJ2-7, so the J call may be wrong. Per germline, CDR1 SGHVS and CDR2 FNYEAQ. This CDR3 has 13 amino acids.

This chain uses TRBV5-5 with TRBJ2-3; D unclear. Trimming pared 0 bases from V and 0 bases from J, leaving 14 bases between. The CDR3 is 17 amino acids. Germline V gives CDR1 SGHKS, CDR2 YYEKEE (reference sequence). For the CDR3, the DNA is TGTGCCAGCAGCTTGGCACCGAAGCTTACTAGCACAGATACGCAGTATTTT. It encodes CASSLAPKLTSTDTQYF.

This clone has a single count. The CDR3 loop is CASSLAGGDQPQHF. Written as DNA, the CDR3 is TGTGCCAGCAGCTTAGCAGGGGGCGATCAGCCCCAGCATTTT. The V gene is TRBV13, the J gene TRBJ1-5; 8 nucleotides match TRBD1. The V segment lost 1 base and the J segment 5 bases; nucleotides outside the gene matches: 1. CDR1 PRHDT and CDR2 FYEKMQ come from the germline V gene (reference sequence). The CDR3 contains 14 residues.

This chain links TRBV9 with TRBJ1-1; D not certain. The CDR3 extends over 13 amino acids. The V and J ends lost 5 bases and 0 bases respectively, with 8 bases between them. Germline V gene data show CDR1 as SGDLS and CDR2 as YYNGEE. The CDR3: CASSGVMNTEAFF. The CDR3 nucleotides are TGTGCCAGCAGTGGGGTCATGAACACTGAAGCTTTCTTT.

This chain joins TRBV19 and TRBJ1-2; D remains unclear. Germline V gene sequence: CDR1 LNHDA, CDR2 SQIVND (reference sequence). There are 14 residues in the CDR3. V was pared by 3 bases and J by 2 bases, with 10 bases between. CDR3 residues: CASSIWSENYGYTF. CDR3 sequence (DNA): TGTGCCAGTAGTATCTGGTCCGAGAACTATGGCTACACCTTC.

The chain recombines TRBV7-6 with TRBJ2-3; D possibly corresponds to TRBD1 (6 bases). The germline V and J ends were trimmed by 7 bases and 1 base, with 18 bases remaining between them. Germline V gene data show CDR1 as SGHVS and CDR2 as FNYEAQ. This CDR3 spans 16 amino acids. The CDR3 nucleotides read TGTGCCAGCACTATCGAGGGGGATGCGGGCACAGATACGCAGTATTTT. Residues: CASTIEGDAGTDTQYF. The full variable domain, completed using reference TRBV7-6 and TRBJ2-3, is GAGVSQSPRYKVTKRGQDVALRCDPISGHVSLYWYRQALGQGPEFLTYFNYEAQQDKSGLPNDRFSAERPEGSISTLTIQRTEQRDSAMYRCASTIEGDAGTDTQYFGPGTRLTVL.

V and J are TRBV14 and TRBJ2-3; TRBD2 matches at 10 bases. This CDR3 is built from 16 residues. The ends lost 6 bases at V and 3 bases at J; junction bases unmatched: 9. CDR1 is SGHDN and CDR2 is FVKESK in the germline V gene. The CDR3: CASRQTGTSVTDTQYF. CDR3 DNA sequence: TGTGCCAGCAGACAAACCGGGACTAGCGTGACAGATACGCAGTATTTT.

This clone occurred once. The chain carries TRBV7-6 and TRBJ2-1; D remains ambiguous. This CDR3 comprises 17 residues. Germline values: CDR1 SGHVS, CDR2 FNYEAQ. Trimming shortened V by 5 bases and J by 7 bases, and 24 bases separated the two germline ends. This CDR3 reads CASSRSSRSRLRNEQFF. The CDR3 bases are TGTGCCAGCAGCCGTAGCAGTAGGTCCAGGTTGAGGAATGAGCAGTTCTTC. Variable domain in full (rest from reference TRBV7-6 and TRBJ2-1): GAGVSQSPRYKVTKRGQDVALRCDPISGHVSLYWYRQALGQGPEFLTYFNYEAQQDKSGLPNDRFSAERPEGSISTLTIQRTEQRDSAMYRCASSRSSRSRLRNEQFFGPGTRLTVL.

V is TRBV30 and J is TRBJ1-4, with 9 bases matching TRBD1. This CDR3 has 14 residues. J lost 8 bases, V lost 6 bases, and 10 bases had no gene match. Germline loops: CDR1 GTSNPN, CDR2 SVGIG (reference sequence). CDR3 DNA sequence: TGTGCCTGCAACGGGGACAGGGCTTGGGAAAAACTGTTTTTT. Its protein product is CACNGDRAWEKLFF.

The V gene is TRBV27, the J gene TRBJ1-5, with 8 bases identical to TRBD1. The CDR3 runs to 15 residues. The V and J ends lost 5 bases and 3 bases, in that order; junction bases with no gene match: 6. Germline V gives CDR1 MNHEY, CDR2 SMNVEV (reference sequence). CDR3 coding DNA: TGTGCCAGCAGTGCACAGGGGGGCCTCAATCAGCCCCAGCATTTT. Its protein is CASSAQGGLNQPQHF.

The rearrangement uses TRBV7-2 and TRBJ2-3, with D possibly being TRBD1 or TRBD2 (6 bases each). This CDR3 is 15 amino acids long. CDR1 SGHTA and CDR2 FQGNSA come from the germline V gene. Trimming stripped 0 bases from V and 6 bases from J, with 13 bases between. In nucleotides, the CDR3 is TGTGCCAGCAGCTTAGCGTCGGGGGCGCTTGATACGCAGTATTTT. It codes for CASSLASGALDTQYF.

The chain couples TRBV7-8 to TRBJ2-1; a possible D gene is TRBD2 (6 bases). Germline lookup yields CDR1 SGHVS and CDR2 FQNEAQ. V dropped 0 bases and J dropped 0 bases, with 6 bases sitting between them. The CDR3 runs to 15 residues. The chain's CDR3 is CASSLATSSYNEQFF. CDR3 coding DNA: TGTGCCAGCAGCTTAGCGACTAGCTCCTACAATGAGCAGTTCTTC.

About this clone itself: Additional DNA sequences in this sample encode the identical CDR3. The chain employs TRBV6-5 and TRBJ1-1; D ambiguous. Trimming stripped 2 bases from V and 1 base from J, with 5 bases between. Germline V CDR1 and CDR2: MNHEY, SVGAGI. This CDR3 comprises 13 residues. The CDR3 bases are TGTGCCAGCAGTTACGGCCCGAACACTGAAGCTTTCTTT. Translation: CASSYGPNTEAFF.

The chain employs TRBV4-1 and TRBJ2-1; no reliable D call. Deletions cut 1 base from V and 1 base from J, with 11 bases between. Germline CDR1 is MGHRA and CDR2 is YSYEKL. The CDR3 has 16 amino acids. CDR3 sequence (DNA): TGCGCCAGCAGCCAAGTTGACTCTTCTTCCTACAATGAGCAGTTCTTC. It codes for CASSQVDSSSYNEQFF.

CDR3 region: CASSQEGLAGWETQYF. The CDR3 DNA is TGCGCCAGCAGCCAAGAGGGACTAGCGGGATGGGAGACCCAGTACTTC. This chain uses TRBV4-1 with TRBJ2-5; TRBD2 aligns across 13 bases. Germline values: CDR1 MGHRA, CDR2 YSYEKL. The CDR3 is 16 residues long. With V trimmed by 0 bases and J by 5 bases, 3 bases remained unmatched.

The chain links TRBV10-1 to TRBJ2-6; D remains ambiguous. From germline, CDR1 is WNHNN and CDR2 SYGVQD (reference sequence). The ends were cut back, 11 bases at V and 0 bases at J, with 14 bases in the middle. There are 15 residues in the CDR3. CDR3 bases: TGCGCCTCCAGTCTACGGTCCTCTGGGGCCAACGTCCTGACTTTC. Encoded protein: CASSLRSSGANVLTF.

As DNA, the CDR3 is TGTGCCAGCAGTTTCCGGGACAGGGTAAACTACGAGCAGTACTTC. Protein: CASSFRDRVNYEQYF. The rearrangement links TRBV28 to TRBJ2-7, with 9 bases fitting TRBD1. The CDR3 loop spans 15 amino acids. Germline-derived CDR1 and CDR2 are MDHEN and SYDVKM. With 3 bases clipped from V and 3 bases from J, the junction kept 6 bases outside the gene matches.

The chain is built from TRBV30 and TRBJ1-5; D is unresolved. Germline V lookup: CDR1 GTSNPN, CDR2 SVGIG (reference sequence). This CDR3 spans 13 amino acids. The germline V and J ends were trimmed by 0 bases and 4 bases, with 7 bases remaining between them. The CDR3 reads CAWSVEDNQPQHF. CDR3 DNA sequence: TGTGCCTGGAGTGTTGAGGATAATCAGCCCCAGCATTTT. The variable domain in full, with the rest retrieved from reference TRBV30 and TRBJ1-5, is SQTIHQWPATLVQPVGSPLSLECTVEGTSNPNLYWYRQAAGRGLQLLFYSVGIGQISSEVPQNLSASRPQDRQFILSSKKLLLSDSGFYLCAWSVEDNQPQHFGDGTRLSIL.